This passage covers 30 T cell receptor beta chains from one sample sequenced in a study of cytomegalovirus exposure and HLA in healthy donors. With 60 Vbeta and 13 Jbeta primers, the PCR was carried out. Generated by immunoSEQ multiplex PCR, the TCRdb table keeps only in-frame clones and is missing some. There are roughly 150,000 clones in the sample; approximately 80% occur only once, and under 8.5% lies in the top ten. Source material: PBMCs. The receptors shown here come from a woman between 50 and 59 years old in good health and CMV-seropositive.

The sample holds one count of this clone. This chain connects TRBV7-2 to TRBJ2-7; TRBD1 agrees at 8 bases. The V segment lost 2 bases and the J segment 4 bases; nucleotides outside the gene matches: 10. The germline V gene has CDR1 SGHTA and CDR2 FQGNSA. This CDR3 contains 16 residues. The DNA of the CDR3 is TGTGCCAGCAGCTTATCGGCCAGGGGGCCGGGGTACGAGCAGTACTTC. Amino acids: CASSLSARGPGYEQYF.

The chain uses TRBV20-1 and TRBJ2-3, with D perhaps TRBD2 (5 bases). Per the germline V gene, CDR1 is DFQATT and CDR2 is SNEGSKA (reference sequence). Trimming took 5 bases from V and 8 from J, leaving 11 bases between them. The length of the CDR3 is 11 residues. In DNA form, the CDR3 reads TGCAGTGCTCGGACTTCTCGTACGCAGTATTTT. Encoded protein: CSARTSRTQYF.

The chain uses TRBV4-2 and TRBJ2-7, with a tentative D call TRBD1 (6 bases). The CDR3 spans 15 residues. Germline CDR1 LGHNA, CDR2 YNFKEQ. Trimming stripped 2 bases from V and 2 bases from J, with 13 bases between. The DNA of the CDR3 is TGTGCCAGCAGCCAATCAACCGGGACACCCTACGAGCAGTACTTC. It specifies CASSQSTGTPYEQYF.

There are a few counts of this clone. V is TRBV19 and J is TRBJ1-2, with 9 bases aligning to TRBD1. The CDR3 loop spans 15 amino acids. Germline CDR1 is LNHDA and CDR2 is SQIVND (reference sequence). The V gene end was trimmed by 6 bases and the J gene end by 3 bases; junction bases not matched to a gene: 8. This chain's CDR3 is CASSPSQGAHYGYTF. CDR3 sequence (DNA): TGTGCCAGTAGCCCCTCACAGGGGGCCCACTATGGCTACACCTTC.

This rearrangement joins TRBV5-4 to TRBJ1-1; D is uncertain. This CDR3 contains 14 residues. V was cut by 4 bases and J by 0 bases, with 10 bases left in between. Looked up from germline, CDR1 is SGHNT and CDR2 is YYREEE (reference sequence). The CDR3 is CASSGGIMNTEAFF. The CDR3 coding sequence is TGTGCCAGCAGCGGTGGCATTATGAACACTGAAGCTTTCTTT. Together with reference TRBV5-4 and TRBJ1-1, the CDR3 gives the full variable domain: ETGVTQSPTHLIKTRGQQVTLRCSSQSGHNTVSWYQQALGQGPQFIFQYYREEENGRGNFPPRFSGLQFPNYSSELNVNALELDDSALYLCASSGGIMNTEAFFGQGTRLTVV.

The chain employs TRBV4-1 and TRBJ2-7, with 7 bases lining up with TRBD2. The J segment lost 6 bases and the V segment lost 2 bases, leaving 10 bases of the junction unmatched. CDR3 size: 15 residues. Germline V CDR1 and CDR2: MGHRA, YSYEKL. CDR3 protein: CASSQQGLSAPEQYF. For the CDR3, the DNA is TGCGCCAGCAGCCAACAGGGACTATCCGCCCCCGAGCAGTACTTC.

This clone was seen just once. The same CDR3 can be traced to other DNA sequences in this sample. The chain is built from TRBV6-5 and TRBJ2-3, with TRBD2 matching over 8 bases. The germline CDR1 and CDR2 sequences are MNHEY and SVGAGI. The CDR3 contains 14 residues. V lost 2 bases, J lost 7 bases, and 5 bases stayed unmatched. The CDR3 region has the DNA TGTGCCAGCAGTTACGGGAGCGGGGGATATACGCAGTATTTT. Translation: CASSYGSGGYTQYF.

This clone was seen a few times. The J gene is TRBJ2-1, the V gene TRBV2; 11 bases match TRBD2. The CDR3 extends over 16 amino acids. Germline V lookup: CDR1 SNHLY, CDR2 FYNNEI. J was trimmed by 8 bases and V by 4 bases; bases with no gene match: 10. The CDR3 sequence is CASSAGGLAGGDEQFF. CDR3 nucleotide sequence: TGTGCCAGCAGTGCCGGCGGATTAGCGGGGGGGGATGAGCAGTTCTTC.

The chain links TRBV6-6 to TRBJ1-4; D ambiguous. V was trimmed by 7 bases and J by 8 bases, leaving 11 bases between them. In germline, CDR1 is MNHNY, CDR2 SVGAGI (reference sequence). This CDR3 contains 12 residues. CDR3 DNA sequence: TGTGCCAGCACGCCAGCAGGAGAAAAACTGTTTTTT. Encoded protein: CASTPAGEKLFF.

This chain links TRBV13 with TRBJ2-1, with D possibly being TRBD1 (6 bases). Deletions cut 6 bases from V and 8 bases from J, with 17 bases between. This CDR3 is built from 14 residues. Per the germline V gene, CDR1 is PRHDT and CDR2 is FYEKMQ (reference sequence). CDR3 bases: TGTGCCAGCAGGACAGGTTATAACCCTGATGAGCAGTTCTTC. Translated, it gives CASRTGYNPDEQFF.

The chain is built from TRBV6-5 and TRBJ1-3; the D gene is possibly TRBD1 (6 bases). Germline V CDR1 and CDR2: MNHEY, SVGAGI. This CDR3 region has 16 residues. The V end was cut by 0 bases, the J end by 2 bases, with 11 bases between. The CDR3 bases are TGTGCCAGCAGTTACTCGGTGAAGGGGGCTGGAAACACCATATATTTT. It specifies CASSYSVKGAGNTIYF.

This chain connects TRBV2 to TRBJ2-7, with D perhaps TRBD1 (5 bases). The CDR3 is made up of 11 amino acids. V lost 9 bases, J lost 1 base, and 7 bases lay in between. The germline CDR1 and CDR2 sequences are SNHLY and FYNNEI. CDR3 coding DNA: TGTGCCAGTGACAGTTCCTACGAGCAGTACTTC. The encoded protein is CASDSSYEQYF. Complete variable domain (other parts from reference TRBV2 and TRBJ2-7): EPEVTQTPSHQVTQMGQEVILRCVPISNHLYFYWYRQILGQKVEFLVSFYNNEISEKSEIFDDQFSVERPDGSNFTLKIRSTKLEDSAMYFCASDSSYEQYFGPGTRLTVT.

CDR3 sequence: CSVAGDRGRTEAFF. CDR3 bases: TGCAGCGTTGCCGGGGACAGGGGAAGGACTGAAGCTTTCTTT. This sequence joins TRBV29-1 and TRBJ1-1; 10 bases map to TRBD1. Germline CDR1 and CDR2: SQVTM and ANQGSEA. The CDR3 is made up of 14 amino acids. Losses at the gene ends were 4 bases for V and 5 bases for J; bases not matched to a gene: 7.

This clone appeared a few times. J is TRBJ2-3 and V is TRBV5-4; D possibly corresponds to TRBD2 (5 bases). CDR1 is SGHNT, CDR2 YYREEE, per germline (reference sequence). V lost 2 bases and J 4 bases, leaving 17 bases between the germline ends. The CDR3 consists of 16 residues. CDR3: CASSFKLRGLPDTQYF. The CDR3, as DNA: TGTGCCAGCAGCTTCAAACTGCGAGGGTTGCCAGATACGCAGTATTTT.

The chain uses TRBV7-9 and TRBJ1-3; D not certain. Germline V CDR1 and CDR2: SEHNR, FQNEAQ (reference sequence). The V and J ends lost 4 bases and 10 bases respectively, with 14 bases between them. CDR3 length equals 13 residues. CDR3 nucleotides: TGTGCCAGCAGCTACTCGGGGTTAGGGACCATATATTTT. This encodes CASSYSGLGTIYF.

The chain is built from TRBV18 and TRBJ1-5; D remains unclear. In germline, CDR1 is KGHSH, CDR2 LQKENI. The V end was cut by 3 bases, the J end by 5 bases, with 23 bases between. The CDR3 runs to 18 residues. CDR3 nucleotide sequence: TGTGCCAGCTCACCTACAAGCCTCGGGTCGTTGGGTTATCAGCCCCAGCATTTT. Amino acid sequence: CASSPTSLGSLGYQPQHF. The variable domain in full, with the rest retrieved from reference TRBV18 and TRBJ1-5, is NAGVMQNPRHLVRRRGQEARLRCSPMKGHSHVYWYRQLPEEGLKFMVYLQKENIIDESGMPKERFSAEFPKEGPSILRIQQVVRGDSAAYFCASSPTSLGSLGYQPQHFGDGTRLSIL.

This clone has a single count. The junction differs from germline at one of its ends, possibly a read error. In DNA, the CDR3 is TGTGCCGGCAGTGAATCGAGGAACACTGAAGCTTTCTTT. Amino acid sequence: CAGSESRNTEAFF. This chain links TRBV6-1 with TRBJ1-1, with D unresolved. The V gene's germline CDR1 is MNHNS and CDR2 SASEGT. CDR3 length: 13 amino acids.

This chain connects TRBV30 to TRBJ2-7; a possible D gene is TRBD1 (6 bases). V lost 4 bases and J lost 0, with 10 bases in between. The CDR3 is made up of 13 amino acids. CDR1 and CDR2 from the germline V gene are GTSNPN and SVGIG (reference sequence). As DNA, the CDR3 is TGTGCCTGGACGGACAGAACCTCCTACGAGCAGTACTTC. Translation gives CAWTDRTSYEQYF.

Here the CDR3 DNA reads TGCGCCAGCAGCGCTACAGAAAACACTGAAGCTTTCTTT. Translating gives CASSATENTEAFF. This sequence joins TRBV5-1 and TRBJ1-1; D is unclear. V was trimmed by 4 bases and J by 2 bases, leaving 9 bases between them. The CDR3 loop spans 13 amino acids. CDR1 and CDR2 from the germline V gene are SGHRS and YFSETQ.

This clone was found a few times. The CDR3 loop is CASSPAGTALRGQYF. The CDR3 nucleotides are TGTGCCAGCAGCCCCGCCGGGACAGCCCTACGAGGGCAGTACTTC. The chain recombines TRBV7-9 with TRBJ2-7; the match to TRBD1 covers 7 bases. This CDR3 has 15 amino acids. V trimming: 5 bases; J trimming: 9 bases; junction bases outside the gene matches: 16. The germline V gene has CDR1 SEHNR and CDR2 FQNEAQ (reference sequence).

The chain has TRBV2 and TRBJ1-1; TRBD1 matches at 7 bases. The germline CDR1 and CDR2 sequences are SNHLY and FYNNEI. CDR3 length: 14 amino acids. With 8 bases clipped from V and 1 base from J, the junction kept 7 bases outside the gene matches. The CDR3 loop reads CASGDREQNTEAFF. For the CDR3, the DNA is TGTGCCAGCGGAGACAGGGAGCAGAACACTGAAGCTTTCTTT.

The J gene is TRBJ2-7, the V gene TRBV6-1, with D unclear. Germline CDR1 and CDR2: MNHNS and SASEGT. V was shortened by 6 bases and J by 3 bases, with 15 bases between the two germline ends. CDR3 length: 14 amino acids. The CDR3 coding sequence is TGTGCCAGCAGACGAGGAAGCCAAATCTACGAGCAGTACTTC. The encoded protein is CASRRGSQIYEQYF.

V and J are TRBV9 and TRBJ1-2; D is perhaps TRBD1 (6 bases). The germline gives CDR1 SGDLS, CDR2 YYNGEE. This CDR3 comprises 12 residues. Trimming pared 3 bases from V and 3 bases from J, leaving 6 bases between. This CDR3 is CASSGQDYGYTF. The CDR3 nucleotides are TGTGCCAGCAGCGGACAGGACTATGGCTACACCTTC.

The chain combines TRBV11-2 with TRBJ2-3; perhaps TRBD1 as D (6 bases). The V end lost 3 bases, the J end lost 3 bases, and 19 bases lay between the germline ends. CDR1 and CDR2 from the germline V gene are SGHAT and FQNNGV. The length of the CDR3 is 17 residues. This CDR3 is CASSFQQGFSPTDTQYF. In DNA, the CDR3 is TGTGCCAGCAGCTTTCAACAGGGTTTTTCGCCAACAGATACGCAGTATTTT. Complete variable domain (other parts from reference TRBV11-2 and TRBJ2-3): EAGVAQSPRYKIIEKRQSVAFWCNPISGHATLYWYQQILGQGPKLLIQFQNNGVVDDSQLPKDRFSAERLKGVDSTLKIQPAKLEDSAVYLCASSFQQGFSPTDTQYFGPGTRLTVL.

The rearrangement uses TRBV2 and TRBJ2-4; 7 bases match TRBD2. The junction had 4 bases not matched to a gene; V was cut back by 8 bases and J by 0 bases. Germline lookup yields CDR1 SNHLY and CDR2 FYNNEI. CDR3 length equals 14 residues. For the CDR3, the DNA is TGTGCCAGCCTAGGGAGGGGAGCCAAAAACATTCAGTACTTC. The encoded protein is CASLGRGAKNIQYF.

The chain carries TRBV10-3 and TRBJ2-1; 10 bases agree with TRBD1. V was pared by 6 bases and J by 0 bases, with 11 bases of the junction left unmatched. CDR1 is ENHRY and CDR2 is SYGVKD in the germline V gene. CDR3 length equals 18 residues. The CDR3 sequence: CAISPGTGDAYSYNEQFF. DNA for the CDR3: TGTGCCATCAGCCCCGGGACAGGGGACGCTTACTCCTACAATGAGCAGTTCTTC.

The chain couples TRBV6-5 to TRBJ2-1; TRBD2 matches at 8 bases. The CDR3 has 15 amino acids. Trimming cost V 6 bases and J 2 bases; bases outside gene matches: 6. Germline lookup yields CDR1 MNHEY and CDR2 SVGAGI. In DNA, the CDR3 is TGTGCCAGCAGCTCAGCGGGGGTTCCCTACAATGAGCAGTTCTTC. This translates into CASSSAGVPYNEQFF.

This rearrangement joins TRBV10-3 to TRBJ1-5, with 8 positions matching TRBD1. The trim removed 5 bases at V and 7 bases at J, leaving 4 bases unmatched. The CDR3 is 13 residues long. Germline CDR1 ENHRY, CDR2 SYGVKD. CDR3 sequence: CAISPGTGQPQHF. CDR3 nucleotide sequence: TGTGCCATCAGTCCCGGGACAGGCCAGCCCCAGCATTTT.

This clone appeared a single time. As DNA, the CDR3 is TGTGCCTGGAGTGCCTCGACAGGTTCACCCCTCCACTTT. This encodes CAWSASTGSPLHF. This sequence joins TRBV30 and TRBJ1-6; D is possibly TRBD1 (6 bases). Per germline, CDR1 GTSNPN and CDR2 SVGIG (reference sequence). This CDR3 is 13 amino acids long. The V gene lost 1 base and the J gene lost 9 bases, with 10 bases spanning the gap.

The chain links TRBV25-1 to TRBJ2-1; 11 bases agree with TRBD1. This CDR3 region has 16 residues. With 0 bases clipped from V and 9 bases from J, the junction kept 7 bases outside the gene matches. Looked up from germline, CDR1 is MGHDK and CDR2 is SYGVNS. CDR3 sequence (DNA): TGTGCCAGCAGTGAATACGTCGGACAGGGGGCAAGTGAGCAGTTCTTC. This gives the protein CASSEYVGQGASEQFF.